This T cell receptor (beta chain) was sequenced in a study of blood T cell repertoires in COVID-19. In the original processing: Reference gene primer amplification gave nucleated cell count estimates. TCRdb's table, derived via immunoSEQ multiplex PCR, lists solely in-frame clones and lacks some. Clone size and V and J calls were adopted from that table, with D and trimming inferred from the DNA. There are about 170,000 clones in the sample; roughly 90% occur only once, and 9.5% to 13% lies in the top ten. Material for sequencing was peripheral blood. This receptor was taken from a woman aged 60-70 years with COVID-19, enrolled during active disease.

The CDR3 DNA reads TGTGCCAGCAGCTTAGGACTAGGGTCCTACGAGCAGTACTTC. This gives the protein CASSLGLGSYEQYF. The rearrangement joins TRBV13 to TRBJ2-7, with a tentative D call TRBD2 (5 bases). Germline loops: CDR1 PRHDT, CDR2 FYEKMQ (reference sequence). The length of the CDR3 is 14 residues. The V end was cut by 0 bases, the J end by 1 base, with 7 bases between.